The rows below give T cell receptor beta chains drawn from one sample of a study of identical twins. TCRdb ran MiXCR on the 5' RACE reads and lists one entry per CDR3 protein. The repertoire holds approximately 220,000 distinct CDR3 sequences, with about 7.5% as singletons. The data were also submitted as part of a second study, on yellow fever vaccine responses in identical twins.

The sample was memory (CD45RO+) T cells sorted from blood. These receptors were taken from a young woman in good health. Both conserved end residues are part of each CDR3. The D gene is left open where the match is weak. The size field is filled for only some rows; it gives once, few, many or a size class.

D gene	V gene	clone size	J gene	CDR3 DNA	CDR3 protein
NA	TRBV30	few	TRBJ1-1	TGTGCCTGGAGTGCCCCATATCGGGGAGGAACTGAAGCTTTCTTT	CAWSAPYRGGTEAFF
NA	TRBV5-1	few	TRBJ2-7	TGCGCCAGCAGGTGGGGGGGACAGTCCTACGAGCAGTACTTC	CASRWGGQSYEQYF
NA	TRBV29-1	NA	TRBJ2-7	TGCAGCGTTGGGTGGTCCTACGAGCAGTACTTC	CSVGWSYEQYF
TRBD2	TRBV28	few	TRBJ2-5	TGTGCCAGCAGTTCTAGCGGGGGTGGACAAGAGACCCAGTACTTC	CASSSSGGGQETQYF
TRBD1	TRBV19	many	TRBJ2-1	TGTGCCAGTAGTATGGTCAGGGGGCAAGGGAGTGATGAGCAGTTCTTC	CASSMVRGQGSDEQFF
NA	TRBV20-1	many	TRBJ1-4	TGCAGTGCTAGCAGGGACGATGAAAAACTGTTTTTT	CSASRDDEKLFF
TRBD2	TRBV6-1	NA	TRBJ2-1	TGTGCCAGCAGTGAACTAGCGGGGTCCTACAATGAGCAGTTCTTC	CASSELAGSYNEQFF
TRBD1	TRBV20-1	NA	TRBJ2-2	TGCTGTGCTAGAGATGTGACAGGGGTGTTCGGGGAGCTGTTTTTT	CCARDVTGVFGELFF
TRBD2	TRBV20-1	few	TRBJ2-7	TGCAGTGCCTCGGGACTAGCGGGGGGGTCGGGCGAGCAGTACTTC	CSASGLAGGSGEQYF
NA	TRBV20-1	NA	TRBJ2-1	TGCAGTGCTTGGGGGGCCTACAATGAGCAGTTCTTC	CSAWGAYNEQFF
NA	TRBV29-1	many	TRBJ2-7	TGCAGCGTTGGGGACGGAGACTACGAGCAGTACTTC	CSVGDGDYEQYF
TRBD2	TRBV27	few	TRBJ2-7	TGTGCCAGCCAACTCAGCGGGGGATACGAGCAGTACTTC	CASQLSGGYEQYF
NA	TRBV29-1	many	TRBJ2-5	TGCAGCGTTGTGCGGGATACAGAGACCCAGTACTTC	CSVVRDTETQYF
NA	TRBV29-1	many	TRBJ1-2	TGCAGCGTTGAAGCGGCCTATGGCTACACCTTC	CSVEAAYGYTF
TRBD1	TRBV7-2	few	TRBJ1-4	TGTGCCAGCAGCTTAGTGAGGGGGCATGTTAATGAAAAACTGTTTTTT	CASSLVRGHVNEKLFF
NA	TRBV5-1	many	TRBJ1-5	TGCGCCAGCAGCTTGAATCAGCCCCAGCATTTT	CASSLNQPQHF
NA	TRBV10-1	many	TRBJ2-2	TGCGCCAGCAGGGAAAGACTTAGCGGCGGGGAGCTGTTTTTT	CASRERLSGGELFF
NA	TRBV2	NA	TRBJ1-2	TGTGCCAGCAGTGAAGCCGATCCATTGACAGGCGGCGGCTACACCTTC	CASSEADPLTGGGYTF